This T cell receptor (beta chain) was captured by sequencing in a study of T cell responses to AZD1222 COVID-19 vaccine. Overall study findings and caveats: Clonal diversity was possibly underestimated, and white British individuals and females predominated among donors. The number of AZD1222 recipients seropositive at baseline was only 5 to 7. As reported, nearly half of all spike-specific TCRs target variant regions that are unmutated. CD4 TCRs associated with vaccination spanned spike, dominating at 160-218 and 743-854.

This CDR3 is built from 13 residues. Germline CDR1 reads SGHKS; CDR2 reads YYEKEE (reference sequence). V lost 0 bases to trimming and J lost 2 bases, with 6 bases between them. This table comes from immunoSEQ multiplex PCR, and its TCRdb copy is limited to in-frame clones, with some not included. The data show tens of thousands of clones, 70% to 90% seen once. With regard to this clone: Its antigen is as yet unknown.

The receptor was isolated from an adult who received the AZD1222 COVID-19 vaccine. The chain is built from TRBV5-5 and TRBJ2-7; no reliable D call. Sequences were derived from peripheral blood, sampled 28 days after the second AZD1222 dose. CDR3 coding DNA: TGTGCCAGCAGCTTGGACGGAGCCTACGAGCAGTACTTC. Translated, it gives CASSLDGAYEQYF.